A single sample gave rise to the 16 T cell receptor beta chains below, sequenced in a study of T-cell reconstitution after alpha-beta-depleted transplantation in children. Unique molecular identifiers were built into the TCRbeta library. Using its own MiXCR run on the PCR reads, TCRdb lists one record per CDR3 protein. The table lists 700,000 or so distinct CDR3 sequences, around 13% of them singletons. The sequenced sample was PBMCs, obtained before TCRalphabeta/CD19-depleted stem cell transplant. These receptors were collected from a girl aged 2 to 10 with congenital amegakaryocytic thrombocytopenia, due to receive a stem cell transplant.

Ten or more counts support this clonotype. The rearrangement links TRBV6-5 to TRBJ1-2; D ambiguous. V was pared by 0 bases and J by 3 bases, with 8 bases between. Germline V gene sequence: CDR1 MNHEY, CDR2 SVGAGI. The CDR3 loop spans 14 amino acids. CDR3 region: CASSYSRRDYGYTF. The CDR3 DNA follows: TGTGCCAGCAGTTACTCTCGGAGAGACTATGGCTACACCTTC.

The rearrangement uses TRBV12-3 or TRBV12-4 and TRBJ2-2; D may be TRBD2 (6 bases). The CDR3 has 15 amino acids. V was pared by 6 bases and J by 5 bases, with 16 bases between. Here the CDR3 DNA reads TGTGCCAGCAGCTCCCCAGCGGGCGCTACCGGGGAGCTGTTTTTT. Amino acid sequence: CASSSPAGATGELFF.

This clonotype was seen ten or more times. The chain combines TRBV28 with TRBJ1-5, with D unclear. Germline CDR1 and CDR2: MDHEN and SYDVKM. The CDR3 is 11 residues long. Between the trimmed V and J ends, which lost 5 bases and 7 bases, there was a span of 6 bases. CDR3 in amino acids: CASSIGQPQHF. The CDR3 DNA reads TGTGCCAGCAGTATCGGGCAGCCCCAGCATTTT.

This clonotype came up many times. The V gene is TRBV6-6, the J gene TRBJ2-3; D is unclear. Trimming left V 7 bases short and J 5 bases short, with 7 bases between. Looked up from germline, CDR1 is MNHNY and CDR2 is SVGAGI (reference sequence). This CDR3 region has 11 residues. CDR3 in DNA: TGTGCCAGCACCAAAGGAGATACGCAGTATTTT. Protein sequence: CASTKGDTQYF.

J is TRBJ2-7 and V is TRBV10-3, with TRBD1 as a possible D gene (6 bases). The ends were cut back, 8 bases at V and 7 bases at J, with 15 bases in the middle. The CDR3 totals 12 residues. CDR1 is ENHRY, CDR2 SYGVKD, per germline. Here the CDR3 reads CAIFSGAGEQYF. The CDR3 DNA reads TGTGCCATCTTTTCAGGGGCCGGGGAGCAGTACTTC.

This clonotype was counted between two and nine times. The V call is TRBV20-1, the J call TRBJ1-4; no clear D. V was cut by 1 base and J by 7 bases, with 16 bases left in between. Looked up from germline, CDR1 is DFQATT and CDR2 is SNEGSKA (reference sequence). This CDR3 region has 15 residues. The CDR3 is CSARARPADVEKLFF. CDR3 nucleotide sequence: TGCAGTGCTAGAGCGAGGCCGGCTGACGTTGAAAAACTGTTTTTT.

This clonotype has just a few counts. This rearrangement joins TRBV30 to TRBJ1-5, with D unresolved. Germline V lookup: CDR1 GTSNPN, CDR2 SVGIG (reference sequence). Trimming removed 2 bases from V and 6 bases from J, with 14 bases in between. This CDR3 is built from 14 residues. CDR3 residues: CAWSRGDTFQPQHF. The CDR3 DNA sequence: TGTGCCTGGAGTAGAGGTGACACTTTTCAGCCCCAGCATTTT.

Many counts were recorded for this clonotype. The V call is TRBV5-5, the J call TRBJ2-1, with 10 nucleotides matching TRBD1. V was pared by 4 bases and J by 6 bases, with 10 bases of the junction left unmatched. The CDR3 contains 16 residues. The germline V gene encodes CDR1 SGHKS and CDR2 YYEKEE (reference sequence). CDR3 protein: CASSPLGRTGGNEQFF. The CDR3 DNA reads TGTGCCAGCAGCCCCCTTGGGCGGACAGGGGGCAATGAGCAGTTCTTC.

The V call is TRBV7-2, the J call TRBJ2-5, with a possible D match to TRBD2 (6 bases). The V end was cut by 1 base, the J end by 8 bases, with 17 bases between. The germline V gene encodes CDR1 SGHTA and CDR2 FQGNSA. The CDR3 has 15 residues. CDR3: CASSLGLASEPTQYF. The CDR3 DNA reads TGTGCCAGCAGCTTAGGTCTGGCTAGCGAGCCAACCCAGTACTTC.

This rearrangement joins TRBV6-5 to TRBJ2-7, with D possibly TRBD2 on 6 matching bases. This CDR3 has 16 residues. The germline gives CDR1 MNHEY, CDR2 SVGAGI. V was clipped by 2 bases and J by 0 bases, with 14 bases between them. Here the CDR3 reads CASSYGGGTTSYEQYF. The CDR3, as DNA: TGTGCCAGCAGTTACGGTGGCGGGACGACCTCCTACGAGCAGTACTTC.

This clonotype was observed a handful of times. The rearrangement joins TRBV28 to TRBJ2-3; TRBD2 matches at 12 bases. Trimming at V came to 6 bases and at J to 4 bases, leaving 14 bases not matched to a gene. The CDR3 runs 18 residues. Germline V CDR1 and CDR2: MDHEN, SYDVKM. CDR3 DNA sequence: TGTGCCAGCAGCGCAAGGACCGGGACTAGCGGGCCCCCAGATACGCAGTATTTT. Translated, it gives CASSARTGTSGPPDTQYF.

This clonotype occurred many times. The gene calls are TRBV20-1 and TRBJ2-4; D call uncertain. V was pared by 6 bases and J by 0 bases, with 12 bases between. The CDR3 has 14 amino acids. Germline V gene sequence: CDR1 DFQATT, CDR2 SNEGSKA (reference sequence). The CDR3 bases are TGCAGTGCCCCCGAGCGTGAAGCCAAAAACATTCAGTACTTC. Amino acids: CSAPEREAKNIQYF.

This clonotype occurred a few times. V and J are TRBV24-1 and TRBJ2-3; possible D gene TRBD2, 5 bases. Trimming pared 4 bases from V and 6 bases from J, leaving 16 bases between. CDR1 and CDR2 from the germline V gene are KGHDR and SFDVKD. The CDR3 consists of 15 residues. As DNA, the CDR3 is TGTGCCACCAGTGACTCCCGGAAAGAGCGGGATACGCAGTATTTT. This sequence encodes CATSDSRKERDTQYF.

Of note for this clonotype: A much larger clone differs from this one at a single base, so this may be a read error. The genes are TRBV29-1 and TRBJ2-3; 10 nucleotides line up with TRBD2. Germline V gene lookup returns CDR1 SQVTM and CDR2 ANQGSEA. CDR3 length: 15 residues. After removal of 2 bases from V and 4 bases from J, the junction contained 6 bases not matched to a gene. The DNA of the CDR3 is TGCAGCGTTGAAACAAGCGGGAGGGGGGCAGATACGCAGTATTTT. It codes for CSVETSGRGADTQYF.

Only a few counts were recorded for this clonotype. The J gene is TRBJ2-7, the V gene TRBV3-1; D possibly corresponds to TRBD1 (6 bases). The V end was cut by 4 bases, the J end by 3 bases, with 22 bases between. This CDR3 is 17 amino acids long. CDR1 LGHDT and CDR2 YNNKEL come from the germline V gene (reference sequence). CDR3 in DNA: TGTGCCAGCAGCCCCGCCCGGTCCAGGGGCGGTATCTACGAGCAGTACTTC. Translation gives CASSPARSRGGIYEQYF.

This clonotype has at least ten counts. The chain carries TRBV7-8 and TRBJ2-3; 10 bases map to TRBD2. After removal of 5 bases from V and 2 bases from J, the junction contained 10 bases not matched to a gene. The CDR3 runs to 17 residues. The germline gives CDR1 SGHVS, CDR2 FQNEAQ. The CDR3 sequence is CASSGSLAGRITDTQYF. Written as DNA, the CDR3 is TGTGCCAGCAGCGGATCACTAGCGGGAAGGATCACAGATACGCAGTATTTT.